This T cell receptor (beta chain) is drawn from a study of Graves' ophthalmopathy and Graves' hyperthyroidism. This clonotype was seen repeatedly, ten times or more. Per germline, CDR1 GTSNPN and CDR2 SVGIG (reference sequence). This CDR3 comprises 16 residues. Trimming cost V 2 bases and J 10 bases, with 21 bases left between them. Amplification from RNA transcripts yielded the TCR beta CDR3 regions. First-round RT-PCR relied on HTBI primers, and a second-round multiplex PCR came next. TCRdb ran MiXCR on the multiplex PCR reads and lists one entry per CDR3 protein. The sample records a few hundred thousand distinct CDR3 sequences, 15% to 20% being singletons.

This TCR was sampled from a woman aged 18-35 years with Graves' ophthalmopathy. Source material: peripheral blood. The chain carries TRBV30 and TRBJ1-6; maybe TRBD1 (6 bases). The CDR3 reads CAWSLAPGGQGSPLHF. CDR3 DNA: TGTGCCTGGAGTCTCGCACCGGGGGGGCAAGGGTCACCCCTCCACTTT. The whole variable domain, remainder taken from reference TRBV30 and TRBJ1-6, is SQTIHQWPATLVQPVGSPLSLECTVEGTSNPNLYWYRQAAGRGLQLLFYSVGIGQISSEVPQNLSASRPQDRQFILSSKKLLLSDSGFYLCAWSLAPGGQGSPLHFGNGTRLTVT.